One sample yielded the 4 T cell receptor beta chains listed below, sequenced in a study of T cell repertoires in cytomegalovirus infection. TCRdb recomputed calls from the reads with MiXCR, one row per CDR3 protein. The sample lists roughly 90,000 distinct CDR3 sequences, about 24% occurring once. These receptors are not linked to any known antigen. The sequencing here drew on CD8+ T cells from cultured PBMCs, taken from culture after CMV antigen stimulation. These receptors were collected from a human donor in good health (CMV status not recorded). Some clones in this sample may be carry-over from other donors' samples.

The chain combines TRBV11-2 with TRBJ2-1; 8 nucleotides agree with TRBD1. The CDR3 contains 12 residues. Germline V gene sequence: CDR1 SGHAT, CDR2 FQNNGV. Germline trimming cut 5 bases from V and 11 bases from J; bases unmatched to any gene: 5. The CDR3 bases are TGTGCCAGCAGCCCCAGACAGGGGAAGCAGTTCTTC. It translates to CASSPRQGKQFF.

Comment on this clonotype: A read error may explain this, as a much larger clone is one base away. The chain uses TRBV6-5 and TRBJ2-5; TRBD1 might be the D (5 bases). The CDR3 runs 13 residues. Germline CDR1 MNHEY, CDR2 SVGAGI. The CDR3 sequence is CVSTSGHQETQYF. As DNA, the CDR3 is TGTGTCAGCACATCAGGGCACCAAGAGACCCAGTACTTC.

CDR3: CASSQERDRGHQPQHF. CDR3 nucleotides: TGCGCCAGCAGCCAAGAGAGGGACAGGGGCCATCAGCCCCAGCATTTT. The genes are TRBV4-3 and TRBJ1-5, with 10 bases fitting TRBD1. The CDR3 has 16 residues. V was clipped by 0 bases and J by 5 bases; unmatched bases: 4. CDR1 and CDR2 from the germline V gene are LGHNA and YSLEER.

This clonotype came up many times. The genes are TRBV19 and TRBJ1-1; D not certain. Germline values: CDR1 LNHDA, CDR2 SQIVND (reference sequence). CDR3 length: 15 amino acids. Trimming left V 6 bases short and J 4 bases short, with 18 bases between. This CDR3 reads CASRGFPVTGTEAFF. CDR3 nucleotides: TGTGCCAGTAGAGGGTTTCCGGTGACTGGCACTGAAGCTTTCTTT.